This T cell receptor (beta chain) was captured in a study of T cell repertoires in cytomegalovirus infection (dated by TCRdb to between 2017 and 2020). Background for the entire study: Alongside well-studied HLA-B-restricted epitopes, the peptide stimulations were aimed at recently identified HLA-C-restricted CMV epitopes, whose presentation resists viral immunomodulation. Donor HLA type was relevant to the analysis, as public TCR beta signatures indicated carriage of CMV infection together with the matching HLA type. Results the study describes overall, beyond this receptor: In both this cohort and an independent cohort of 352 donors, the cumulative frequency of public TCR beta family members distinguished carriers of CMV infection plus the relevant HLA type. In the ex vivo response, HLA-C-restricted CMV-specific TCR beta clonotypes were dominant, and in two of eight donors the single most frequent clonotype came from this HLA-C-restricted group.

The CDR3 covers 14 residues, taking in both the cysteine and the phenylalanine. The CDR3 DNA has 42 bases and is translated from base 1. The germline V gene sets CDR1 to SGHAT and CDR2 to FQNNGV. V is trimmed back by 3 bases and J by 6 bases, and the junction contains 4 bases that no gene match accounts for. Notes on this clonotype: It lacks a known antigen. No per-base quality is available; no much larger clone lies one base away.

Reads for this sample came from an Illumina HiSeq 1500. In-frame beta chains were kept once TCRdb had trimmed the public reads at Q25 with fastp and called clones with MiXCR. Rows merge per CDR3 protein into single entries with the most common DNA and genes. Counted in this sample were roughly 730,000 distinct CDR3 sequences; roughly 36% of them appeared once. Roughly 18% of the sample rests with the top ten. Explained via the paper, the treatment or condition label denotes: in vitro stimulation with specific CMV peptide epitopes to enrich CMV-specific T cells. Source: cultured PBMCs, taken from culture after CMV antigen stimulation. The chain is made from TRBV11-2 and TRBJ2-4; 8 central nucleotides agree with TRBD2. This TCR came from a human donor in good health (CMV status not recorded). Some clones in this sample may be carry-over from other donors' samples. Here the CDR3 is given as CASSFAGGLNIQYF. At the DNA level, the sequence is TGTGCCAGCAGCTTTGCGGGAGGATTAAACATTCAGTACTTC.